This entry lists 17 T cell receptor beta chains sequenced from one sample in a study of blood T cell repertoires in COVID-19. Clones were sequenced by immunoSEQ multiplex PCR, and TCRdb holds only the in-frame ones, with some missing. The repertoire consists of roughly 450,000 clones, with 90% occurring once and the leading ten covering about 0.6%. The sequenced sample was PBMCs or T cells enriched from blood (not recorded which). These TCRs come from a man aged 18 to 30 who had recovered from COVID-19.

The V call is TRBV11-2, the J call TRBJ1-1, with D perhaps TRBD1 (6 bases). The CDR3 has 15 residues. V was trimmed by 4 bases and J by 1 base, leaving 13 bases between them. The germline gives CDR1 SGHAT, CDR2 FQNNGV. In DNA, the CDR3 is TGTGCCAGCAGCTCCACAGGGAGTGGGAACACTGAAGCTTTCTTT. Protein product: CASSSTGSGNTEAFF.

The V gene is TRBV3-1 (or the pseudogene TRBV3-2), the J gene TRBJ1-1; no definite D call. There are 14 residues in the CDR3. From germline, CDR1 is LGHDT and CDR2 YNNKEL (reference sequence). The V end lost 5 bases, the J end lost 6 bases, and 16 bases lay between the germline ends. The chain's CDR3 is CASSFGREWAEAFF. The CDR3 DNA reads as TGTGCCAGCAGCTTTGGACGGGAGTGGGCTGAAGCTTTCTTT.

In DNA form, the CDR3 reads TGTGCCACCAGCAGAGATGGTCCGGGACAGCCCCAGCATTTT. Residues: CATSRDGPGQPQHF. V usage is TRBV15 and J usage is TRBJ1-5; D is undetermined. The germline V gene has CDR1 LNHNV and CDR2 YYDKDF (reference sequence). This CDR3 comprises 14 residues. V was clipped by 0 bases and J by 7 bases, with 10 bases between them.

This sequence joins TRBV29-1 and TRBJ2-1; D may be TRBD2 (8 bases). The CDR3 extends over 18 amino acids. Germline V gene data show CDR1 as SQVTM and CDR2 as ANQGSEA. V was trimmed by 6 bases and J by 3 bases, leaving 27 bases between them. Written as DNA, the CDR3 is TGCAGCGTGACAGGGCGGCTGGTAGCGGGATATAGCTACAATGAGCAGTTCTTC. This translates into CSVTGRLVAGYSYNEQFF.

The chain recombines TRBV19 with TRBJ2-7; D is perhaps TRBD1 (5 bases). Germline V gene lookup returns CDR1 LNHDA and CDR2 SQIVND (reference sequence). The ends were cut back, 4 bases at V and 0 bases at J, with 13 bases in the middle. The CDR3 is made up of 15 amino acids. The CDR3 DNA follows: TGTGCCAGTAGTACCTCCCTAGGGGCCTCCTACGAGCAGTACTTC. Amino acids: CASSTSLGASYEQYF. Filled out from reference TRBV19 and TRBJ2-7, the complete variable domain reads DGGITQSPKYLFRKEGQNVTLSCEQNLNHDAMYWYRQDPGQGLRLIYYSQIVNDFQKGDIAEGYSVSREKKESFPLTVTSAQKNPTAFYLCASSTSLGASYEQYFGPGTRLTVT.

Ten or more counts support this clone. This chain uses TRBV5-4 with TRBJ1-2, with a weak D call TRBD1 (6 bases). The length of the CDR3 is 14 residues. Deletions cut 4 bases from V and 6 bases from J, with 16 bases between. The germline V gene encodes CDR1 SGHNT and CDR2 YYREEE (reference sequence). CDR3 nucleotide sequence: TGTGCCAGCAGCGGCAGGGGTTTGGGAGATGGCTACACCTTC. It yields the protein CASSGRGLGDGYTF.

J is TRBJ1-1 and V is TRBV28; D gene uncertain. The V end lost 3 bases, the J end lost 2 bases, and 7 bases lay between the germline ends. This CDR3 is built from 13 residues. Germline V lookup: CDR1 MDHEN, CDR2 SYDVKM. The CDR3 coding sequence is TGTGCCAGCAGTTTGGCCCACAACACTGAAGCTTTCTTT. Its translation: CASSLAHNTEAFF.

This clone appeared a single time. The chain employs TRBV29-1 and TRBJ2-3; D ambiguous. The CDR3 totals 10 residues. Germline V CDR1 and CDR2: SQVTM, ANQGSEA. The V end lost 6 bases, the J end lost 3 bases, and 4 bases lay between the germline ends. The CDR3 nucleotides are TGCAGCGTGGCAACAGATACGCAGTATTTT. Residues: CSVATDTQYF.

This clone has just one count. The chain recombines TRBV18 with TRBJ2-7; D remains ambiguous. Germline V gives CDR1 KGHSH, CDR2 LQKENI. V was trimmed by 6 bases and J by 0 bases, leaving 12 bases between them. The CDR3 consists of 14 residues. The CDR3 sequence: CASSPYVSSYEQYF. CDR3 DNA sequence: TGTGCCAGCTCCCCTTACGTTAGCTCCTACGAGCAGTACTTC. The whole variable domain, remainder taken from reference TRBV18 and TRBJ2-7, is NAGVMQNPRHLVRRRGQEARLRCSPMKGHSHVYWYRQLPEEGLKFMVYLQKENIIDESGMPKERFSAEFPKEGPSILRIQQVVRGDSAAYFCASSPYVSSYEQYFGPGTRLTVT.

The rearrangement links TRBV28 to TRBJ2-3; D not resolved. The CDR3 contains 10 residues. Germline values: CDR1 MDHEN, CDR2 SYDVKM. Trimming cost V 5 bases and J 6 bases, with 3 bases left between them. CDR3: CASSLDTQYF. In nucleotides, the CDR3 is TGTGCCAGCAGTCTTGATACGCAGTATTTT.

The J gene is TRBJ2-7, the V gene TRBV2; 8 nucleotides align to TRBD2. The CDR3 extends over 15 amino acids. With 6 bases clipped from V and 3 bases from J, the junction kept 10 bases outside the gene matches. The V gene's germline CDR1 is SNHLY and CDR2 FYNNEI. As DNA, the CDR3 is TGTGCCAGCAGCGAGTCGGGACTAGTCCTCTACGAGCAGTACTTC. Its protein is CASSESGLVLYEQYF.

The chain has TRBV12-3 or TRBV12-4 and TRBJ2-1; D may be TRBD2 (5 bases). The CDR3 is 12 amino acids. V lost 5 bases and J lost 10, with 12 bases in between. DNA of the CDR3: TGTGCCAGCAGTCCATTACGAGGGGAGCAGTTCTTC. Translated, it gives CASSPLRGEQFF.

The V gene is TRBV7-9, the J gene TRBJ1-4; no clear D gene. In germline, CDR1 is SEHNR, CDR2 FQNEAQ (reference sequence). The CDR3 spans 15 residues. Trimming pared 3 bases from V and 11 bases from J, leaving 19 bases between. Here the CDR3 DNA reads TGTGCCAGCAGCTTGGAGGAGACCGGGCTGGGGAAACTGTTTTTT. Translating it yields CASSLEETGLGKLFF.

This chain uses TRBV11-2 with TRBJ1-1; possibly TRBD1 for D (5 bases). The V gene lost 1 base and the J gene lost 5 bases, with 8 bases spanning the gap. The CDR3 has 13 residues. Germline CDR1 reads SGHAT; CDR2 reads FQNNGV. The CDR3 protein is CASSLAGRTEAFF. CDR3 DNA sequence: TGTGCCAGCAGCTTAGCAGGGAGGACTGAAGCTTTCTTT.

The rearrangement uses TRBV11-2 and TRBJ1-1, with 9 bases aligning to TRBD1. Germline loops: CDR1 SGHAT, CDR2 FQNNGV. V was clipped by 5 bases and J by 0 bases; unmatched bases: 7. CDR3 length equals 16 residues. The CDR3 sequence: CASSHGTGLLNTEAFF. The CDR3 DNA is TGTGCCAGCAGCCACGGGACAGGGCTATTGAACACTGAAGCTTTCTTT.

This clone was seen only once. The chain links TRBV2 to TRBJ1-5; 8 nucleotides align to TRBD1. The CDR3 sequence is 13 residues long. After removal of 8 bases from V and 6 bases from J, the junction contained 6 bases not matched to a gene. Germline values: CDR1 SNHLY, CDR2 FYNNEI. The CDR3 nucleotides are TGTGCCAGCCAAGACAGGGGAGGTCAGCCCCAGCATTTT. This sequence encodes CASQDRGGQPQHF.

The chain has TRBV7-9 and TRBJ2-1; D may be TRBD2 (6 bases). V shed 1 base and J shed 5 bases, with 21 bases lying between them. CDR1 is SEHNR and CDR2 is FQNEAQ in the germline V gene (reference sequence). CDR3 length: 18 residues. CDR3 region: CASSLGLLRDSANNEQFF. As DNA, the CDR3 is TGTGCCAGCAGCTTAGGTCTACTCCGGGACTCCGCCAACAATGAGCAGTTCTTC.